These T cell receptor beta chains were read from a single sample in a study of T cells after posttransplantation cyclophosphamide. TCRdb keeps only in-frame clones here, not all; method: immunoSEQ multiplex PCR. Of around 30,000 clones listed, roughly 90% are singletons. Material: PBMCs. These receptor sequences come from a man between 45 and 60 years old. Both conserved end residues are part of each CDR3. Each record gives: clone size, V gene, D gene, J gene, CDR3 DNA, CDR3 protein. D genes are given only for firm matches. Clone size, where shown, is once, few, many, or a class for clones that have expanded.

abundance: -; v_gene: TRBV2; d_gene: -; j_gene: TRBJ1-6; CDR3nt: TGTGCCAGCAGTGAACAGGCCAATTCACCCCTCCACTTT; CDR3aa: CASSEQANSPLHF
abundance: -; v_gene: TRBV7-9; d_gene: -; j_gene: TRBJ2-2; CDR3nt: TGTGCCAGCAGCCCTGAGGGAGTACAGAACACCGGGGAGCTGTTTTTT; CDR3aa: CASSPEGVQNTGELFF
abundance: once; v_gene: TRBV27; d_gene: -; j_gene: TRBJ1-1; CDR3nt: TGTGCCAGCAGTTTATGGGCCACCCTTAGCGGCACTGAAGCTTTCTTT; CDR3aa: CASSLWATLSGTEAFF
abundance: -; v_gene: TRBV2; d_gene: TRBD1; j_gene: TRBJ1-5; CDR3nt: TGTGCCAGCAGTGGACAGGGAGGCGGACAGCCCCAGCATTTT; CDR3aa: CASSGQGGGQPQHF
abundance: once; v_gene: TRBV6-5; d_gene: -; j_gene: TRBJ1-1; CDR3nt: TGTGCCAGCAGTTACTCCGGGAGTTCTGAAGCTTTCTTT; CDR3aa: CASSYSGSSEAFF
abundance: -; v_gene: TRBV9; d_gene: -; j_gene: TRBJ2-7; CDR3nt: TGTGCCAGCAGCGTAGCGGGTTCACGCGAGCAGTACTTC; CDR3aa: CASSVAGSREQYF
abundance: -; v_gene: TRBV27; d_gene: TRBD2; j_gene: TRBJ2-1; CDR3nt: TGTGCCAGCAGTTTATATGGGTTAGCGGGGGGTCTTCCCAACAATGAGCAGTTCTTC; CDR3aa: CASSLYGLAGGLPNNEQFF
abundance: -; v_gene: TRBV7-2; d_gene: TRBD2; j_gene: TRBJ2-3; CDR3nt: TGTGCCAGCAGCTCTTTCGGGGGGACTAGTGGTGATACGCAGTATTTT; CDR3aa: CASSSFGGTSGDTQYF
abundance: once; v_gene: TRBV4-3; d_gene: TRBD1; j_gene: TRBJ2-3; CDR3nt: TGCGCCAGCAGCCAAGATGGGACAGCCCCTAGCACAGATACGCAGTATTTT; CDR3aa: CASSQDGTAPSTDTQYF
abundance: -; v_gene: TRBV29-1; d_gene: TRBD2; j_gene: TRBJ2-3; CDR3nt: TGCAGCGTTCCGAAGGCGGGGGGATCAGATACGCAGTATTTT; CDR3aa: CSVPKAGGSDTQYF
abundance: -; v_gene: TRBV15; d_gene: TRBD1; j_gene: TRBJ1-5; CDR3nt: TGTGCCACCAGCAGGGGACAGGGGTACAATCAGCCCCAGCATTTT; CDR3aa: CATSRGQGYNQPQHF
abundance: -; v_gene: TRBV7-9; d_gene: TRBD1; j_gene: TRBJ1-1; CDR3nt: TGTGCCAGCAGGCGGACAGGGGGGACTGAAGCTTTCTTT; CDR3aa: CASRRTGGTEAFF
abundance: -; v_gene: TRBV7-9; d_gene: -; j_gene: TRBJ2-3; CDR3nt: TGTGCCAGCCCAGCTGCAGGGGTTTACACAGATACGCAGTATTTT; CDR3aa: CASPAAGVYTDTQYF
abundance: -; v_gene: TRBV19; d_gene: -; j_gene: TRBJ1-5; CDR3nt: TGTGCCAGTAGTATACTAGGGGTCGTTTACGGCGCTCAGCCCCAGCATTTT; CDR3aa: CASSILGVVYGAQPQHF
abundance: -; v_gene: TRBV28; d_gene: TRBD1; j_gene: TRBJ1-1; CDR3nt: TGTGCCAGCAGACGCGGAACAGGGGGTCGGGGCACTGAAGCTTTCTTT; CDR3aa: CASRRGTGGRGTEAFF
abundance: once; v_gene: TRBV5-1; d_gene: TRBD1; j_gene: TRBJ2-1; CDR3nt: TGCGCCAGCAGCTCAGGACAGGGAGGCAATGAGCAGTTCTTC; CDR3aa: CASSSGQGGNEQFF
abundance: -; v_gene: TRBV7-2; d_gene: -; j_gene: TRBJ1-1; CDR3nt: TGTGCCAGCAGCTTATGGAGTAGGTTGAACACTGAAGCTTTCTTT; CDR3aa: CASSLWSRLNTEAFF
abundance: -; v_gene: TRBV10-3; d_gene: TRBD2; j_gene: TRBJ2-1; CDR3nt: TGTGCCATCAGTGGCAGCGGGATCTCCTACAATGAGCAGTTCTTC; CDR3aa: CAISGSGISYNEQFF
abundance: -; v_gene: TRBV6-5; d_gene: -; j_gene: TRBJ2-7; CDR3nt: TGTGCCAGCAGCCGTCGGGGGAGCTCCTACGAGCAGTACTTC; CDR3aa: CASSRRGSSYEQYF
abundance: -; v_gene: TRBV18; d_gene: TRBD2; j_gene: TRBJ2-3; CDR3nt: TGTGCCAGCTCACCCTCCGGGACTAGCGGGAGCACGCAGTATTTT; CDR3aa: CASSPSGTSGSTQYF
abundance: -; v_gene: TRBV30; d_gene: -; j_gene: TRBJ1-5; CDR3nt: TGTGCCTGGAGGGGGCGAACGGATCAGCCCCAGCATTTT; CDR3aa: CAWRGRTDQPQHF
abundance: -; v_gene: TRBV19; d_gene: TRBD1; j_gene: TRBJ2-7; CDR3nt: TGTGCCAGTAGGGACAGGGGCAGAGGAGAGCAGTACTTC; CDR3aa: CASRDRGRGEQYF
abundance: -; v_gene: TRBV18; d_gene: TRBD2; j_gene: TRBJ2-7; CDR3nt: TGTGCCAGCTCACGGGGACTAGCGAGTTGGGAGCAGTACTTC; CDR3aa: CASSRGLASWEQYF
abundance: -; v_gene: TRBV30; d_gene: TRBD1; j_gene: TRBJ2-5; CDR3nt: TGTGCCTGGAGTCCCCGGACAGGGAGGGAGACCCAGTACTTC; CDR3aa: CAWSPRTGRETQYF
abundance: -; v_gene: TRBV19; d_gene: -; j_gene: TRBJ2-7; CDR3nt: TGTGCCAGTAGTATTGGCGACAGCCACCAGTACTTC; CDR3aa: CASSIGDSHQYF
abundance: -; v_gene: TRBV5-5; d_gene: TRBD1; j_gene: TRBJ1-2; CDR3nt: TGTGCCAGCAGAAGGGACAGGGCTTATGGCTACACCTTC; CDR3aa: CASRRDRAYGYTF
abundance: -; v_gene: TRBV7-9; d_gene: TRBD1; j_gene: TRBJ1-2; CDR3nt: TGTGCCAGCAGCTTAGTGGGCAGGGGGCTCTATGGCTACACCTTC; CDR3aa: CASSLVGRGLYGYTF
abundance: -; v_gene: TRBV27; d_gene: -; j_gene: TRBJ2-7; CDR3nt: TGTGCCAGCAGTACCCGGACTACCAAGTACGAGCAGTACTTC; CDR3aa: CASSTRTTKYEQYF
abundance: -; v_gene: TRBV6-6; d_gene: TRBD1; j_gene: TRBJ2-4; CDR3nt: TGTGCCAGCAGTACCCAGGACAGGGGAGGCAAAAACATTCAGTACTTC; CDR3aa: CASSTQDRGGKNIQYF
abundance: -; v_gene: TRBV7-6; d_gene: TRBD1; j_gene: TRBJ1-5; CDR3nt: TGTGCCAGCAGCTTTGGGACAGGGGGCCGGCAGCCCCAGCATTTT; CDR3aa: CASSFGTGGRQPQHF